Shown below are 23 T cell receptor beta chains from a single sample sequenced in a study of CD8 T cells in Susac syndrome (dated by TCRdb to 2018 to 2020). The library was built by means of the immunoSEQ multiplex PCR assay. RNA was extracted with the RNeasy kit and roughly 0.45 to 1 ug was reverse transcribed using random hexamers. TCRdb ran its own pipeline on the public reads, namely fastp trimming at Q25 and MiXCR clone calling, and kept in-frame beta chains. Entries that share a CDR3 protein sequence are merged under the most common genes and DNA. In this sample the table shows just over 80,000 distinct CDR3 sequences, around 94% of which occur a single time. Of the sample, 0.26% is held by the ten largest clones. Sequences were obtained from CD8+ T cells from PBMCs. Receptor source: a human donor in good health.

The CDR3 spells CRPVPSGPDTDTQYF. The CDR3 nucleotides read TGCAGACCCGTTCCTAGCGGCCCAGACACAGATACGCAGTATTTT. V gene TRBV20-1 combines with J gene TRBJ2-3, with 7 positions matching TRBD2. This CDR3 contains 15 residues. CDR1 is DFQATT, CDR2 SNEGSKA, per germline (reference sequence).

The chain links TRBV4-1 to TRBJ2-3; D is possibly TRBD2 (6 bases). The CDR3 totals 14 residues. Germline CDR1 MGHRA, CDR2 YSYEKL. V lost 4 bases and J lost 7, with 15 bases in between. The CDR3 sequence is CASSPIRGGNTQYF. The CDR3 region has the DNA TGCGCCAGCAGCCCCATCCGTGGGGGGAATACGCAGTATTTT.

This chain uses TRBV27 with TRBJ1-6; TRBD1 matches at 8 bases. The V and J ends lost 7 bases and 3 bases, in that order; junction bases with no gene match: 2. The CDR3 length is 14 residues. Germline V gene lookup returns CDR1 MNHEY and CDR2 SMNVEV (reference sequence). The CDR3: CASTDRGYNSPLHF. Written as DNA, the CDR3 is TGTGCCAGCACCGACAGGGGCTATAATTCACCCCTCCACTTT.

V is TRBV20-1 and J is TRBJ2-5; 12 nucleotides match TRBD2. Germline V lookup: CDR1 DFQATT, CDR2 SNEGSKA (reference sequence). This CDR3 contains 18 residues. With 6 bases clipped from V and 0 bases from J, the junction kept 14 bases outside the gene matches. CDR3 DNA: TGCAGTGCCCATGGACTAGCGGGAACGTCACATTACCAAGAGACCCAGTACTTC. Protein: CSAHGLAGTSHYQETQYF.

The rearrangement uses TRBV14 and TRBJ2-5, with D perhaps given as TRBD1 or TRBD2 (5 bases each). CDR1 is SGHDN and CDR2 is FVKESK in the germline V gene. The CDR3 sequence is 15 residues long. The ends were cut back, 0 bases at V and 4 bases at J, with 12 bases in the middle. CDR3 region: CASSQETGTLETQYF. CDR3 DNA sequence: TGTGCCAGCAGCCAAGAAACGGGGACGCTAGAGACCCAGTACTTC.

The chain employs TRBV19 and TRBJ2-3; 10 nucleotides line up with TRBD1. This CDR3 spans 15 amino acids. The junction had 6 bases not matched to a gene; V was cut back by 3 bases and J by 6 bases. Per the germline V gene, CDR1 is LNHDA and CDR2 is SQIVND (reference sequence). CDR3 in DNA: TGTGCCAGTAGTATTGGGACAGGGGTTACGGATACGCAGTATTTT. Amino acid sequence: CASSIGTGVTDTQYF.

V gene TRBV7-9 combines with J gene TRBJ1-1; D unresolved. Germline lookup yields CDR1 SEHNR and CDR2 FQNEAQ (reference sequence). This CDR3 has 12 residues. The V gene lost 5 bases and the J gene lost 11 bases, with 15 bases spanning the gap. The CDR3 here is CASSGPFVGAFF. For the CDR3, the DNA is TGTGCCAGCAGCGGACCGTTTGTGGGGGCTTTCTTT.

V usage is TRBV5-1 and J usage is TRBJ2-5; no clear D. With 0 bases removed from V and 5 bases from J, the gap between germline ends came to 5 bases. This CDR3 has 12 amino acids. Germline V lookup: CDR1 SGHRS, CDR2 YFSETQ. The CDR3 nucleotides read TGCGCCAGCAGCTTGGCCTGGGAGACCCAGTACTTC. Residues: CASSLAWETQYF.

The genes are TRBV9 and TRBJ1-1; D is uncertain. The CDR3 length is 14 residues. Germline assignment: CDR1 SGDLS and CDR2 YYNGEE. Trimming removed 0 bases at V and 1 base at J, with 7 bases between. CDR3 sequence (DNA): TGTGCCAGCAGCGTAGGGGGAACGAACACTGAAGCTTTCTTT. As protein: CASSVGGTNTEAFF. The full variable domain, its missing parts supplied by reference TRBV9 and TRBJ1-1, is DSGVTQTPKHLITATGQRVTLRCSPRSGDLSVYWYQQSLDQGLQFLIQYYNGEERAKGNILERFSAQQFPDLHSELNLSSLELGDSALYFCASSVGGTNTEAFFGQGTRLTVV.

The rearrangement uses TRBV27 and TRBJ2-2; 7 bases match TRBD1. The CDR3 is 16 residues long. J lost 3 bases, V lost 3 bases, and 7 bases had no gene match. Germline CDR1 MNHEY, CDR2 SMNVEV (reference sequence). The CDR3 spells CASSLVGTAYTGELFF. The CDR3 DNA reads TGTGCCAGCAGTTTGGTAGGGACAGCATACACCGGGGAGCTGTTTTTT.

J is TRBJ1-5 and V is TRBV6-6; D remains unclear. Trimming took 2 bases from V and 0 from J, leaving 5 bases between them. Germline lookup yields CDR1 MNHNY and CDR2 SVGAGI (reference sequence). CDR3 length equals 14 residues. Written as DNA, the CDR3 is TGTGCCAGCAGTTACGTGTCTAGCAATCAGCCCCAGCATTTT. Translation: CASSYVSSNQPQHF.

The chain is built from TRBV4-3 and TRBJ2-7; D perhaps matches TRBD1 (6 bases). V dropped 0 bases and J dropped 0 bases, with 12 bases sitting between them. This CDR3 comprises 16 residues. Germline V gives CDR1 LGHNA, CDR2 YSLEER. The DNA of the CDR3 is TGCGCCAGCAGCCAAGATCTTCGGACAGTCTCCTACGAGCAGTACTTC. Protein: CASSQDLRTVSYEQYF.

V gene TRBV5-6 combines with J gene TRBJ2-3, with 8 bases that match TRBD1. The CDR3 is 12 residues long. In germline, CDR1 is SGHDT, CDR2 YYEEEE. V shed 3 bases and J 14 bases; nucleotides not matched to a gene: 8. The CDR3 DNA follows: TGTGCCAGCAGCTCTCAAGGGGACAGGAGGTATTTT. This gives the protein CASSSQGDRRYF.

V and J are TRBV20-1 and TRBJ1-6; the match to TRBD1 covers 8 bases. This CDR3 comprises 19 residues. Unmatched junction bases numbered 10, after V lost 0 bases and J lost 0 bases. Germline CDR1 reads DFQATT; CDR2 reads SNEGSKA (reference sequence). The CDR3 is CSARDLGDRLSSYNSPLHF. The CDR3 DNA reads TGCAGTGCTAGAGATCTCGGGGACAGGCTTAGCTCCTATAATTCACCCCTCCACTTT.

The CDR3, as DNA: TGTGCCAGCAGCGTCTCGAGGACTAGCGGGGAATACAATGAGCAGTTCTTC. Its protein product is CASSVSRTSGEYNEQFF. This rearrangement joins TRBV9 to TRBJ2-1, with 12 bases aligning to TRBD2. The CDR3 has 17 residues. V lost 2 bases, J lost 4 bases, and 7 bases stayed unmatched. The germline V gene has CDR1 SGDLS and CDR2 YYNGEE.

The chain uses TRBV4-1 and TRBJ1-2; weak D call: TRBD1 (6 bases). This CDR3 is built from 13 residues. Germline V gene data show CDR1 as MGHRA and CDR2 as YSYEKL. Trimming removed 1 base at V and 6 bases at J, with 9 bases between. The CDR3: CASSQAAGDGYTF. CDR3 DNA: TGCGCCAGCAGCCAAGCGGCAGGGGATGGCTACACCTTC.

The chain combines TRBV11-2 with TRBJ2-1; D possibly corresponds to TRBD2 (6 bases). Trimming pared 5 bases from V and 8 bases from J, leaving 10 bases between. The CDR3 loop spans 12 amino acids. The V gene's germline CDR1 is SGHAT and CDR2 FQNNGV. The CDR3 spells CASSTWGDEQFF. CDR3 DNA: TGTGCCAGCAGCACGTGGGGGGATGAGCAGTTCTTC.

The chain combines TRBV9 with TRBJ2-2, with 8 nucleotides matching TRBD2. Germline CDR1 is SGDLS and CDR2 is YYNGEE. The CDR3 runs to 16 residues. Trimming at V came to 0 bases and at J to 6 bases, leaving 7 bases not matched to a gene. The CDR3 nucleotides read TGTGCCAGCAGCGTAGGTAGCGGGATGGTGGCCGGGGAGCTGTTTTTT. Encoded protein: CASSVGSGMVAGELFF.

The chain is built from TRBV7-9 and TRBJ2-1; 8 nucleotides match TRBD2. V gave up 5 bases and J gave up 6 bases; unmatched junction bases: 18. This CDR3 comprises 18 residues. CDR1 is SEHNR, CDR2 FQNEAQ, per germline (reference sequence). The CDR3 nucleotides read TGTGCCAGCAGCACGCCCTATAATGCGGGGGGTAGTATCAATGAGCAGTTCTTC. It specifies CASSTPYNAGGSINEQFF.

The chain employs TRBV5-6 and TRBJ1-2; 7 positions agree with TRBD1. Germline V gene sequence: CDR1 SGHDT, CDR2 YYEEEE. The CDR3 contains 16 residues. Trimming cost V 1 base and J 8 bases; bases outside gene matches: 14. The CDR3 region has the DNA TGTGCCAGCAGCTTGTTTCGGCAGGGGGGTCTTCTCGGCTACACCTTC. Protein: CASSLFRQGGLLGYTF.

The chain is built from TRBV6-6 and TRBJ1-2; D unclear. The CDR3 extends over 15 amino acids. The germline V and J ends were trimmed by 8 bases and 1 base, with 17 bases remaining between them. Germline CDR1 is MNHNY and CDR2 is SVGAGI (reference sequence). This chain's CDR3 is CASYKWNLNNYGYTF. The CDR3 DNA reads TGTGCCAGCTATAAGTGGAACCTCAATAACTATGGCTACACCTTC.

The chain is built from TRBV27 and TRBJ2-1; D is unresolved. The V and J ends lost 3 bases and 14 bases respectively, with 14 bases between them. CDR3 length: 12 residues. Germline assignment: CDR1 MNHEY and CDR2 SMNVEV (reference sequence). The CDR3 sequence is CASSFLVPCEFF. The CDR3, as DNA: TGTGCCAGCAGTTTTCTCGTCCCTTGCGAGTTCTTC.

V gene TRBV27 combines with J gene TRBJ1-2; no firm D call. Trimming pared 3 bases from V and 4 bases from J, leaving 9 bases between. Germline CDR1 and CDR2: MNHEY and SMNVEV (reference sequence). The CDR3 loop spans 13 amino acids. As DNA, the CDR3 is TGTGCCAGCAGTTTCGGGGTTGGCTATGGCTACACCTTC. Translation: CASSFGVGYGYTF.